Described below is a single T cell receptor (beta chain) sequence and its context. Six replicates per PBMC sample, mostly from 480 ng of genomic DNA. The assay was immunoSEQ multiplex PCR, and TCRdb's table has in-frame clones only and misses some. The profile covers tens of thousands of clones, with approximately 79% appearing a single time and 2.5% to 3% taken by the ten largest. This sample was taken from a study of neoadjuvant anti-PD-1 for oral cavity cancer. Overall study: Patients mostly received three to four biweekly nivolumab doses at 3 mg/kg before surgery.

Patients were newly diagnosed with stage II-IVA oral cavity squamous cell carcinoma without prior systemic or radiation treatment. Analysis of PBMCs was direct, with no culture step. Germline values: CDR1 KGHSH, CDR2 LQKENI. V lost 5 bases, J lost 4 bases, and 14 bases lay in between. The CDR3 length is 14 residues. The clonotype comes from a person aged 35 to 85 with oral cavity squamous cell carcinoma. V is TRBV18 and J is TRBJ1-1; perhaps TRBD1 as D (5 bases). The sample consisted of PBMCs, taken before nivolumab (anti-PD-1) treatment. The CDR3 is CASSRSRETTEAFF. The CDR3, as DNA: TGTGCCAGCTCAAGGTCCAGGGAGACCACTGAAGCTTTCTTT.